One and the same sample provided the 30 T cell receptor beta chains below, sequenced in a study of vaccination and CD4 T cells after COVID-19. As to treatment: approximately nine-day PBMC culture with coronavirus spike peptide pools or control peptides (ViraFEST assay). With the Oncomine TCR Beta short-read assay, DNA from cultured CD4+ T cells was sequenced. A single record per CDR3 protein comes from TCRdb applying MiXCR to the PCR reads. The data hold about 26,000 distinct CDR3 sequences, with about 64% observed a single time. Antigens for these TCRs are unknown. The sample consisted of CD4+ T cells from blood, cultured in vitro. These TCRs come from a human donor who had recovered from COVID-19.

The chain is built from TRBV6-1 and TRBJ2-3, with 7 bases identical to TRBD1. Germline lookup yields CDR1 MNHNS and CDR2 SASEGT. This CDR3 comprises 12 residues. The J segment lost 11 bases and the V segment lost 6 bases, leaving 8 bases of the junction unmatched. The chain's CDR3 is CASSNDRVRQYF. The CDR3 DNA is TGTGCCAGCAGCAACGACAGGGTGAGGCAGTATTTT.

The V and J genes are TRBV7-2 and TRBJ2-7; D remains ambiguous. The V and J ends lost 5 bases and 4 bases respectively, with 15 bases between them. There are 14 residues in the CDR3. Per the germline V gene, CDR1 is SGHTA and CDR2 is FQGNSA. CDR3 in amino acids: CASSVDWTTYEQYF. In DNA, the CDR3 is TGTGCCAGCAGCGTCGACTGGACCACATACGAGCAGTACTTC.

The chain combines TRBV20-1 with TRBJ1-3, with D perhaps matching TRBD1 (5 bases). CDR3 length: 15 residues. Deletions cut 0 bases from V and 3 bases from J, with 12 bases between. Per the germline V gene, CDR1 is DFQATT and CDR2 is SNEGSKA (reference sequence). CDR3 sequence: CSARDIRGGGNTIYF. The CDR3, as DNA: TGCAGTGCTAGAGATATCCGGGGGGGTGGAAACACCATATATTTT.

This sequence joins TRBV20-1 and TRBJ1-5; D not resolved. Trimming left V 2 bases short and J 0 bases short, with 14 bases between. The CDR3 contains 16 residues. Germline assignment: CDR1 DFQATT and CDR2 SNEGSKA (reference sequence). The CDR3 is CSARSPLGYSNQPQHF. DNA of the CDR3: TGCAGTGCTAGATCCCCTCTGGGTTATAGCAATCAGCCCCAGCATTTT.

This clonotype occurred a few times. This chain joins TRBV12-3 or TRBV12-4 and TRBJ2-5; the match to TRBD1 covers 7 bases. V lost 2 bases and J lost 2; bases outside the gene matches: 5. The CDR3 loop spans 15 amino acids. DNA of the CDR3: TGTGCCAGCAGTTTACGAGACAGGGTGCAAGAGACCCAGTACTTC. Translating it yields CASSLRDRVQETQYF.

The chain employs TRBV7-2 and TRBJ1-3; TRBD1 might be the D (5 bases). Trimming shortened V by 2 bases and J by 1 base, and 9 bases separated the two germline ends. Germline CDR1 reads SGHTA; CDR2 reads FQGNSA. This CDR3 contains 15 residues. The CDR3 here is CASSLFGGSGNTIYF. CDR3 DNA: TGTGCCAGCAGCTTATTTGGGGGATCTGGAAACACCATATATTTT.

The CDR3 DNA reads TGTGCCAGCAGTCTTGAGGGACGGCCTTATGGCTACACCTTC. This sequence encodes CASSLEGRPYGYTF. The V and J genes are TRBV6-1 and TRBJ1-2, with TRBD1 as a possible D gene (5 bases). Deletions cut 5 bases from V and 5 bases from J, with 15 bases between. Germline V gene lookup returns CDR1 MNHNS and CDR2 SASEGT. The CDR3 consists of 14 residues.

The V and J genes are TRBV11-1 and TRBJ2-7, with 9 nucleotides matching TRBD1. Germline loops: CDR1 SGHAT, CDR2 FQDESV (reference sequence). The CDR3 runs 16 residues. Unmatched junction bases numbered 9, after V lost 1 base and J lost 5 bases. In DNA form, the CDR3 reads TGTGCCAGCAGCTTAGACCAACAGGGGGCGGGACACGAGCAGTACTTC. This encodes CASSLDQQGAGHEQYF.

The rearrangement joins TRBV6-5 to TRBJ2-2, with a tentative D call TRBD2 (6 bases). The CDR3 covers 17 residues. CDR1 and CDR2 (germline): MNHEY, SVGAGI. Trimming left V 1 base short and J 7 bases short, with 19 bases between. CDR3 protein: CASSYYYGSSAGGELFF. For the CDR3, the DNA is TGTGCCAGCAGTTACTACTACGGGAGCTCGGCGGGCGGGGAGCTGTTTTTT.

The chain is built from TRBV6-5 and TRBJ2-7; D is tentatively TRBD1 or TRBD2 (6 bases each). Trimming shortened V by 3 bases and J by 0 bases, and 9 bases separated the two germline ends. Per the germline V gene, CDR1 is MNHEY and CDR2 is SVGAGI. The CDR3 runs 14 residues. CDR3 loop: CASSYRGVSYEQYF. The CDR3 DNA follows: TGTGCCAGCAGTTATAGGGGGGTCTCCTACGAGCAGTACTTC.

This chain connects TRBV27 to TRBJ1-5; D is undetermined. CDR3 size: 16 residues. Trimming took off 5 bases at V and 0 bases at J, with 14 bases between the two ends. CDR1 MNHEY and CDR2 SMNVEV come from the germline V gene (reference sequence). The CDR3 sequence: CASSPVLRHSNQPQHF. The CDR3 coding sequence is TGTGCCAGCAGTCCGGTACTGAGGCATAGCAATCAGCCCCAGCATTTT.

This clonotype was detected a few times. The V and J genes are TRBV2 and TRBJ2-3, with D uncertain. Germline V lookup: CDR1 SNHLY, CDR2 FYNNEI. The CDR3 has 13 residues. The CDR3 bases are TGTGAGGCGCGTGGAGACTCCACAGATACGCAGTATTTT. It yields the protein CEARGDSTDTQYF.

The rearrangement uses TRBV7-6 and TRBJ2-5, with D unclear. V was cut by 8 bases and J by 6 bases, with 19 bases left in between. The V gene's germline CDR1 is SGHVS and CDR2 FNYEAQ. This CDR3 has 14 residues. DNA for the CDR3: TGTGCCAGCTCGCACAAGGACCGCAGCAAGACCCAGTACTTC. This sequence encodes CASSHKDRSKTQYF.

V gene TRBV11-2 combines with J gene TRBJ1-2; 7 bases map to TRBD1. V gave up 5 bases and J gave up 6 bases; unmatched junction bases: 12. This CDR3 region has 15 residues. The V gene's germline CDR1 is SGHAT and CDR2 FQNNGV. The CDR3 nucleotides read TGTGCCAGCAGCCCCCCGGGGGGCAGGGGGGATGGCTACACCTTC. This sequence encodes CASSPPGGRGDGYTF.

This clonotype is a singleton in its sample. This chain uses TRBV6-1 with TRBJ2-5, with 8 bases lining up with TRBD2. Germline lookup yields CDR1 MNHNS and CDR2 SASEGT. The CDR3 is 17 amino acids. V dropped 6 bases and J dropped 0; count of bases not matched to a gene: 12. CDR3 coding DNA: TGTGCCAGCAGGTGGGGGGCGGGCGGGAGGTACCAAGAGACCCAGTACTTC. It is translated as CASRWGAGGRYQETQYF.

The chain uses TRBV7-8 and TRBJ1-6, with 8 bases aligning to TRBD1. CDR3 size: 14 residues. Losses at the gene ends were 5 bases for V and 7 bases for J; bases not matched to a gene: 4. In germline, CDR1 is SGHVS, CDR2 FQNEAQ. CDR3 DNA sequence: TGTGCCAGCAGCGTGACAGGGGCCAATTCACCCCTCCACTTT. Protein sequence: CASSVTGANSPLHF. Drawing the rest from reference TRBV7-8 and TRBJ1-6, the complete variable domain is GAGVSQSPRYKVAKRGQDVALRCDPISGHVSLFWYQQALGQGPEFLTYFQNEAQLDKSGLPSDRFFAERPEGSVSTLKIQRTQQEDSAVYLCASSVTGANSPLHFGNGTRLTVT.

This clonotype was counted once. The CDR3 loop reads CASSVVSSGMNTEAFF. The CDR3 bases are TGTGCCAGCAGCGTAGTATCATCGGGGATGAACACTGAAGCTTTCTTT. The chain recombines TRBV9 with TRBJ1-1; D is ambiguous. There are 16 residues in the CDR3. CDR1 is SGDLS and CDR2 is YYNGEE in the germline V gene. Trimming shortened V by 0 bases and J by 0 bases, and 12 bases separated the two germline ends. Filled out from reference TRBV9 and TRBJ1-1, the complete variable domain reads DSGVTQTPKHLITATGQRVTLRCSPRSGDLSVYWYQQSLDQGLQFLIQYYNGEERAKGNILERFSAQQFPDLHSELNLSSLELGDSALYFCASSVVSSGMNTEAFFGQGTRLTVV.

This clonotype was seen only once. This sequence joins TRBV28 and TRBJ2-6; D is undetermined. CDR3 size: 13 residues. Germline CDR1 is MDHEN and CDR2 is SYDVKM. V dropped 6 bases and J dropped 0 bases, with 3 bases sitting between them. CDR3 loop: CASRPSGANVLTF. CDR3 nucleotide sequence: TGTGCCAGCAGGCCCTCTGGGGCCAACGTCCTGACTTTC.

This clonotype was counted only a few times. In DNA, the CDR3 is TGCAGCGTTGAAACAGGGGGCTCTGGCCAGCCCCAGCATTTT. Its protein is CSVETGGSGQPQHF. J is TRBJ1-5 and V is TRBV29-1; 9 positions agree with TRBD1. The germline gives CDR1 SQVTM, CDR2 ANQGSEA. The CDR3 has 14 amino acids. V lost 2 bases, J lost 7 bases, and 6 bases stayed unmatched.

The chain couples TRBV15 to TRBJ1-1; 9 positions match TRBD1. The CDR3 loop spans 13 amino acids. V was clipped by 5 bases and J by 7 bases; unmatched bases: 5. Germline V gene sequence: CDR1 LNHNV, CDR2 YYDKDF (reference sequence). The CDR3 sequence: CATSGRQGGEAFF. CDR3 DNA sequence: TGTGCCACCAGCGGAAGACAGGGGGGTGAAGCTTTCTTT.

This clonotype was recorded a few times. This CDR3 is CASSYSRGKKETQYF. The DNA of the CDR3 is TGTGCCAGCAGTTACTCGAGGGGGAAAAAAGAGACCCAGTACTTC. The chain has TRBV6-5 and TRBJ2-5, with a possible D match to TRBD1 (6 bases). V was clipped by 0 bases and J by 3 bases, with 11 bases between them. Germline V lookup: CDR1 MNHEY, CDR2 SVGAGI. The CDR3 extends over 15 amino acids.

In its sample, this clonotype was seen a few times. The chain recombines TRBV20-1 with TRBJ1-6, with D maybe TRBD1 (5 bases). The CDR3 extends over 15 amino acids. Germline CDR1 is DFQATT and CDR2 is SNEGSKA (reference sequence). Trimming stripped 1 base from V and 3 bases from J, with 10 bases between. Written as DNA, the CDR3 is TGCAGTGCTAGAGCCTCCAGGGACTATAATTCACCCCTCCACTTT. As protein: CSARASRDYNSPLHF.

The chain couples TRBV5-4 to TRBJ2-7; 8 bases are shared with TRBD1. The ends lost 4 bases at V and 2 bases at J; junction bases unmatched: 8. Germline V lookup: CDR1 SGHNT, CDR2 YYREEE (reference sequence). There are 15 residues in the CDR3. CDR3 residues: CASSPQGQVAYEQYF. The CDR3 bases are TGTGCCAGCAGCCCACAGGGACAGGTCGCCTACGAGCAGTACTTC.

This chain links TRBV7-2 with TRBJ1-5, with D uncertain. Germline CDR1 SGHTA, CDR2 FQGNSA. Trimming shortened V by 5 bases and J by 0 bases, and 5 bases separated the two germline ends. The CDR3 runs 13 residues. The CDR3 DNA reads as TGTGCCAGCAGCCCCAGTAGCAATCAGCCCCAGCATTTT. It codes for CASSPSSNQPQHF. The whole variable domain, filled in from reference TRBV7-2 and TRBJ1-5, reads GAGVSQSPSNKVTEKGKDVELRCDPISGHTALYWYRQSLGQGLEFLIYFQGNSAPDKSGLPSDRFSAERTGGSVSTLTIQRTQQEDSAVYLCASSPSSNQPQHFGDGTRLSIL.

This clonotype turned up a few times. The chain employs TRBV20-1 and TRBJ1-6; 8 positions agree with TRBD1. The germline gives CDR1 DFQATT, CDR2 SNEGSKA (reference sequence). V was pared by 5 bases and J by 0 bases, with 6 bases of the junction left unmatched. This CDR3 region has 16 residues. The chain's CDR3 is CSAGRTGSSYNSPLHF. DNA of the CDR3: TGCAGTGCTGGTCGGACAGGGAGCTCCTATAATTCACCCCTCCACTTT.

The sample holds one count of this clonotype. One end of the junction is discordant with germline, which a read error may explain. The chain combines TRBV7-2 with TRBJ2-5; TRBD2 matches at 8 bases. Germline V gene sequence: CDR1 SGHTA, CDR2 FQGNSA. The CDR3 runs to 15 residues. The CDR3 sequence is CAGSLSGGVSETQYF. For the CDR3, the DNA is TGTGCCGGCAGCTTATCCGGGGGGGTTTCCGAGACCCAGTACTTC.

The chain combines TRBV20-1 with TRBJ1-5, with a weak D call TRBD1 (6 bases). The CDR3 extends over 14 amino acids. The V and J ends lost 5 bases and 4 bases respectively, with 15 bases between them. Germline loops: CDR1 DFQATT, CDR2 SNEGSKA (reference sequence). The CDR3 DNA reads TGCAGTGCTTGGGGGCAGGGAAGAAATCAGCCCCAGCATTTT. This codes for CSAWGQGRNQPQHF.

The rearrangement joins TRBV12-3 or TRBV12-4 to TRBJ2-7; 8 bases fit TRBD1. Trimming cost V 6 bases and J 3 bases; bases outside gene matches: 7. This CDR3 region has 14 residues. Written as DNA, the CDR3 is TGTGCCAGCAGCCCCAGCAGGGGGCACTACGAGCAGTACTTC. Translation: CASSPSRGHYEQYF.

V is TRBV6-5 and J is TRBJ2-7; TRBD2 is a possible D gene (6 bases). Trimming cost V 2 bases and J 5 bases, with 16 bases left between them. This CDR3 spans 15 amino acids. Per the germline V gene, CDR1 is MNHEY and CDR2 is SVGAGI. CDR3 DNA: TGTGCCAGCAGTTACGCCAGGGACTCCGCCAACGAGCAGTACTTC. It specifies CASSYARDSANEQYF.

V is TRBV20-1 and J is TRBJ1-1; TRBD1 is a possible D gene (5 bases). Germline CDR1 and CDR2: DFQATT and SNEGSKA (reference sequence). The CDR3 runs to 13 residues. The ends were cut back, 7 bases at V and 4 bases at J, with 16 bases in the middle. The CDR3 DNA reads TGCAGTGGGAGGGACCCGGGGAGCACTGAAGCTTTCTTT. This codes for CSGRDPGSTEAFF.